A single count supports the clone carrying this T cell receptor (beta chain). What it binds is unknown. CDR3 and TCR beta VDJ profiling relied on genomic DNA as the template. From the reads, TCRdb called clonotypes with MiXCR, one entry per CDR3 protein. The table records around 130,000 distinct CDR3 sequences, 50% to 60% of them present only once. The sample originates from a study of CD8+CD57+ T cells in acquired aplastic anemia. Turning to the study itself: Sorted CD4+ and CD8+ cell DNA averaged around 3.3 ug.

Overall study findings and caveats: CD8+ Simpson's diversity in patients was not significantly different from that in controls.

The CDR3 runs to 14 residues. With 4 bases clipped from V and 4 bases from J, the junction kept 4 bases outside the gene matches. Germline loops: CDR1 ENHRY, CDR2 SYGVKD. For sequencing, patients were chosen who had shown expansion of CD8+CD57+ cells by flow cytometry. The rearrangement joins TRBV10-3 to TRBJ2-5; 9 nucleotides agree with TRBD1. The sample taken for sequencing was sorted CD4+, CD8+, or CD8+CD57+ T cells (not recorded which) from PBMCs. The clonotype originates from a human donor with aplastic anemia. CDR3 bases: TGTGCCATCAGTGTTAGACAGGGGGGAGAGACCCAGTACTTC. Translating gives CAISVRQGGETQYF.